This record concerns one TCR beta chain sequence. Its antigen remains unknown. A read error may produce the germline difference seen at one junction end. The sample comes from a study of T cells in Graves' hyperthyroidism and ophthalmopathy. TCR beta CDR3 regions were amplified from RNA. First-round RT-PCR with HTBI primers amplified the TCR CDR3 region. MiXCR, run by TCRdb on the multiplex PCR reads, gives a single entry per CDR3 protein. The sample records approximately 600,000 distinct CDR3 sequences, 15% to 20% being singletons. General observations from the study: With a median lead of roughly 6.8 months before onset, the model predicted ophthalmopathy.

Per germline, CDR1 MNHNS and CDR2 SASEGT. This CDR3 is 16 amino acids long. It was considered stable Graves' hyperthyroidism when ophthalmopathy did not progress within 18 months. Criteria for exclusion of patients were uncontrolled infection, other autoimmune disease, pregnancy or lactation. Fresh peripheral blood, 9.5 to 10 ml of it, supplied the PBMCs. The TCR comes from a woman in her thirties with Graves' hyperthyroidism. Input material: blood. The gene calls are TRBV6-1 and TRBJ1-3; a weak D match, TRBD1 (5 bases). The CDR3 here is CASSEPGGLAGNTIYF. The CDR3 DNA sequence: TGTGCCAGCAGTGAACCCGGGGGTTTGGCTGGAAACACCATATACTTT.